The next 25 T cell receptor beta chains were all read from a single sample in a study of T cell repertoires in cytomegalovirus infection. TCRdb fed the reads into MiXCR, producing one record per CDR3 protein. This sample has 250,000 to 300,000 distinct CDR3 sequences, with approximately 22% found just once. Antigens for these TCRs are unknown. The sequences come from cultured PBMCs, collected from culture after CMV antigen stimulation. Source of these receptors: a human donor in good health (CMV status not recorded). Some clones in this sample may be carry-over from other donors' samples.

V is TRBV19 and J is TRBJ2-3; no definite D call. Looked up from germline, CDR1 is LNHDA and CDR2 is SQIVND (reference sequence). The V gene lost 5 bases and the J gene lost 7 bases, with 16 bases spanning the gap. This CDR3 is 14 amino acids long. The CDR3 DNA follows: TGTGCCAGTAGTTTCCTTCCCCCCGGTTATACGCAGTATTTT. It encodes CASSFLPPGYTQYF.

This clonotype was seen a handful of times. The rearrangement joins TRBV6-1 to TRBJ1-2; D ambiguous. Trimming pared 5 bases from V and 4 bases from J, leaving 17 bases between. Germline CDR1 reads MNHNS; CDR2 reads SASEGT. The length of the CDR3 is 15 residues. CDR3 protein: CASSSSGNKLYGYTF. The DNA for the CDR3 is TGTGCCAGCAGTTCCAGCGGGAACAAGCTCTATGGCTACACCTTC.

This clonotype was recorded a few times. V usage is TRBV7-6 and J usage is TRBJ2-7; D is undetermined. Germline CDR1 reads SGHVS; CDR2 reads FNYEAQ. This CDR3 contains 13 residues. Trimming pared 3 bases from V and 3 bases from J, leaving 9 bases between. The CDR3 DNA sequence: TGTGCCAGCAGCTTGGGTGTCGGCTACGAGCAGTACTTC. As protein: CASSLGVGYEQYF.

The chain is built from TRBV2 and TRBJ2-7; 8 nucleotides agree with TRBD1. J gave up 6 bases and V 6 bases, and 10 bases lay outside the gene matches. The germline V gene has CDR1 SNHLY and CDR2 FYNNEI. This CDR3 region has 14 residues. The CDR3 nucleotides are TGTGCCAGCAGCCTAGACAGGGGCTCCCTCGAGCAGTACTTC. This translates into CASSLDRGSLEQYF.

The gene calls are TRBV12-3 or TRBV12-4 and TRBJ2-5; D may match TRBD1 or TRBD2 (5 bases each). Trimming cost V 3 bases and J 4 bases, with 12 bases left between them. CDR3 size: 14 residues. CDR3 sequence reads: CASSLMRGVETQYF. The CDR3, as DNA: TGTGCCAGCAGTTTGATGCGAGGGGTAGAGACCCAGTACTTC.

This chain joins TRBV2 and TRBJ1-3, with 9 bases fitting TRBD1. The CDR3 spans 15 residues. CDR1 is SNHLY, CDR2 FYNNEI, per germline. V gave up 7 bases and J gave up 0 bases; unmatched junction bases: 4. CDR3 sequence reads: CASKGTGNSGNTIYF. CDR3 nucleotide sequence: TGTGCCAGCAAGGGGACAGGGAACTCTGGAAACACCATATATTTT.

The CDR3 region has the DNA TGTGCTAGTGGTTTGGAAGGGGCGGCAGATACGCAGTATTTT. Amino acids: CASGLEGAADTQYF. The chain uses TRBV12-5 and TRBJ2-3, with D possibly TRBD1 on 5 matching bases. Trimming took off 1 base at V and 4 bases at J, with 9 bases between the two ends. Germline CDR1 LGHNT, CDR2 FRNRAP. The CDR3 length is 14 residues.

This clonotype was seen more than once but under ten times. J is TRBJ1-2 and V is TRBV18, with a possible D match to TRBD1 (6 bases). Deletions cut 3 bases from V and 4 bases from J, with 18 bases between. Germline CDR1 is KGHSH and CDR2 is LQKENI. This CDR3 contains 16 residues. This CDR3 reads CASSPRGNLDSYGYTF. The CDR3 DNA reads TGTGCCAGCTCACCCAGGGGAAATCTTGATAGCTATGGCTACACCTTC.

The rearrangement joins TRBV6-1 to TRBJ1-1; unclear D gene. The CDR3 loop spans 15 amino acids. V lost 5 bases, J lost 6 bases, and 19 bases lay in between. Germline CDR1 MNHNS, CDR2 SASEGT. CDR3 in DNA: TGTGCCAGCAGTCTCGCAAAGGGCCTGCTACCTGAAGCTTTCTTT. This translates into CASSLAKGLLPEAFF.

This clonotype was picked up a small number of times. This chain's CDR3 is CASSPEMDSPYGYTF. The CDR3 bases are TGCGCCAGCAGTCCCGAGATGGACAGCCCCTATGGCTACACCTTC. The rearrangement uses TRBV4-3 and TRBJ1-2; D perhaps matches TRBD1 (6 bases). V was pared by 6 bases and J by 4 bases, with 18 bases between. Per germline, CDR1 LGHNA and CDR2 YSLEER. This CDR3 is 15 amino acids long.

This clonotype appeared a few times. This rearrangement joins TRBV6-2 or TRBV6-3 to TRBJ2-1, with a weak D call TRBD1 (6 bases). Germline CDR1 and CDR2: MNHEY and SVGEGT. V dropped 6 bases and J dropped 9 bases, with 18 bases sitting between them. This CDR3 has 14 amino acids. The CDR3 spells CASSQRPQGPEQFF. CDR3 nucleotides: TGTGCCAGCAGCCAACGACCCCAGGGGCCTGAGCAGTTCTTC.

This clonotype was seen a handful of times. The gene calls are TRBV5-4 and TRBJ1-2, with TRBD1 as a possible D gene (6 bases). This CDR3 has 16 residues. V was shortened by 4 bases and J by 6 bases, with 22 bases between the two germline ends. In germline, CDR1 is SGHNT, CDR2 YYREEE (reference sequence). The DNA of the CDR3 is TGTGCCAGCAGCCCGATTGTCCGTGGGGGCGATAATGGCTACACCTTC. It is translated as CASSPIVRGGDNGYTF. The full variable domain, completed using reference TRBV5-4 and TRBJ1-2, is ETGVTQSPTHLIKTRGQQVTLRCSSQSGHNTVSWYQQALGQGPQFIFQYYREEENGRGNFPPRFSGLQFPNYSSELNVNALELDDSALYLCASSPIVRGGDNGYTFGSGTRLTVV.

This clonotype was seen a handful of times. V gene TRBV24-1 combines with J gene TRBJ1-2; D is perhaps TRBD1 (6 bases). Germline CDR1 reads KGHDR; CDR2 reads SFDVKD. Trimming removed 7 bases from V and 6 bases from J, with 20 bases in between. CDR3 length: 15 amino acids. The CDR3 DNA follows: TGTGCCACCAGAAAGCAGGGGAATCGCAAAGATGGCTACACCTTC. It is translated as CATRKQGNRKDGYTF.

This chain joins TRBV28 and TRBJ2-7; no reliable D call. The CDR3 is 13 residues long. V was cut by 2 bases and J by 2 bases, with 7 bases left in between. Looked up from germline, CDR1 is MDHEN and CDR2 is SYDVKM. The chain's CDR3 is CASSLRVPYEQYV. The CDR3 DNA reads as TGTGCCAGCAGTTTAAGGGTTCCCTACGAGCAGTACGTC.

This clonotype was found a few times. The V call is TRBV15, the J call TRBJ2-5, with a possible D match to TRBD2 (5 bases). CDR1 is LNHNV and CDR2 is YYDKDF in the germline V gene (reference sequence). The CDR3 is made up of 14 amino acids. V was clipped by 0 bases and J by 9 bases, with 14 bases between them. The chain's CDR3 is CATSRDGRGEAQYF. The CDR3 bases are TGTGCCACCAGCAGAGATGGTCGGGGTGAGGCCCAGTACTTC.

This clonotype was detected a few times. The J gene is TRBJ1-1, the V gene TRBV11-2, with D possibly TRBD1 on 5 matching bases. This CDR3 contains 15 residues. V was shortened by 2 bases and J by 6 bases, with 16 bases between the two germline ends. The germline gives CDR1 SGHAT, CDR2 FQNNGV. The CDR3 sequence: CASSLTRGEVSEAFF. The CDR3 DNA reads as TGTGCCAGCAGCTTAACGAGAGGGGAGGTATCTGAAGCTTTCTTT.

V gene TRBV29-1 combines with J gene TRBJ2-5, with D unclear. Germline V gene sequence: CDR1 SQVTM, CDR2 ANQGSEA. CDR3 size: 12 residues. CDR3 nucleotide sequence: TGCTCCGCTGTCCAGGCAGAAGAGACCCAGTACTTC. This translates into CSAVQAEETQYF.

This clonotype was recorded at least ten times. The genes are TRBV7-2 and TRBJ2-1; possible D gene TRBD2, 6 bases. Trimming removed 1 base from V and 4 bases from J, with 11 bases in between. Germline assignment: CDR1 SGHTA and CDR2 FQGNSA. This CDR3 has 15 amino acids. As DNA, the CDR3 is TGTGCCAGCAGCTTAGTCGGGACTCTTTACAATGAGCAGTTCTTC. Its protein is CASSLVGTLYNEQFF.

A single count supports this clonotype. This chain's CDR3 is CASSLPRQETQYF. CDR3 DNA: TGTGCCAGCAGCTTACCCCGTCAAGAGACCCAGTACTTC. The genes are TRBV7-2 and TRBJ2-5, with D hard to call. Trimming left V 2 bases short and J 2 bases short, with 6 bases between. CDR1 and CDR2 from the germline V gene are SGHTA and FQGNSA. The CDR3 runs 13 residues.

This chain uses TRBV27 with TRBJ2-5, with TRBD1 as a possible D gene (6 bases). The length of the CDR3 is 14 residues. The V gene lost 7 bases and the J gene lost 1 base, with 13 bases spanning the gap. Germline loops: CDR1 MNHEY, CDR2 SMNVEV (reference sequence). CDR3 DNA sequence: TGTGCCAGCAAAACGACAGGAGTCCAAGAGACCCAGTACTTC. Its translation is CASKTTGVQETQYF.

By share of the sample, this clonotype is medium-sized. CDR3 nucleotides: TGTGCCAGCAGTGCCGGGATAAGGGACACCGGGGAGCTGTTTTTT. Translating it yields CASSAGIRDTGELFF. The chain employs TRBV6-2 or TRBV6-3 and TRBJ2-2; tentative D call: TRBD2 (5 bases). V was cut by 5 bases and J by 3 bases, with 13 bases left in between. The CDR3 has 15 residues. Germline V gives CDR1 MNHEY, CDR2 SVGEGT.

The chain uses TRBV7-2 and TRBJ2-1; TRBD2 agrees at 13 bases. The CDR3 runs 17 residues. After removal of 5 bases from V and 5 bases from J, the junction contained 9 bases not matched to a gene. Germline values: CDR1 SGHTA, CDR2 FQGNSA. The CDR3 DNA follows: TGTGCCAGCAGCCAAGGGACTAGCGGGAAGTCCCACAATGAGCAGTTCTTC. Its translation: CASSQGTSGKSHNEQFF. Combining the CDR3 with reference TRBV7-2 and TRBJ2-1 gives the whole variable domain GAGVSQSPSNKVTEKGKDVELRCDPISGHTALYWYRQSLGQGLEFLIYFQGNSAPDKSGLPSDRFSAERTGGSVSTLTIQRTQQEDSAVYLCASSQGTSGKSHNEQFFGPGTRLTVL.

This clonotype has at least ten counts. This chain links TRBV7-2 with TRBJ1-2; no clear D gene. Per the germline V gene, CDR1 is SGHTA and CDR2 is FQGNSA. Between the trimmed V and J ends, which lost 2 bases and 8 bases, there was a span of 18 bases. The CDR3 spans 15 residues. In nucleotides, the CDR3 is TGTGCCAGCAGCTTACCGCTCCGGGTTCGTAGAGGCTACACCTTC. Translated: CASSLPLRVRRGYTF. Drawing the rest from reference TRBV7-2 and TRBJ1-2, the complete variable domain is GAGVSQSPSNKVTEKGKDVELRCDPISGHTALYWYRQSLGQGLEFLIYFQGNSAPDKSGLPSDRFSAERTGGSVSTLTIQRTQQEDSAVYLCASSLPLRVRRGYTFGSGTRLTVV.

The chain uses TRBV5-6 and TRBJ2-5; possibly TRBD1 or TRBD2 for D (6 bases each). Trimming took 1 base from V and 2 from J, leaving 9 bases between them. CDR1 is SGHDT, CDR2 YYEEEE, per germline. The CDR3 runs to 14 residues. The CDR3 nucleotides read TGTGCCAGCAGCTTGCAGGGGAGGCAAGAGACCCAGTACTTC. Translated, it gives CASSLQGRQETQYF.

This clonotype was counted ten times or more. The V gene is TRBV6-1, the J gene TRBJ2-1; weak D call: TRBD1 (5 bases). V was cut by 4 bases and J by 9 bases, with 19 bases left in between. This CDR3 is built from 15 residues. Germline V CDR1 and CDR2: MNHNS, SASEGT. CDR3 region: CASSAPQDWNSEQFF. DNA for the CDR3: TGTGCCAGCAGTGCCCCACAGGATTGGAACAGTGAGCAGTTCTTC.